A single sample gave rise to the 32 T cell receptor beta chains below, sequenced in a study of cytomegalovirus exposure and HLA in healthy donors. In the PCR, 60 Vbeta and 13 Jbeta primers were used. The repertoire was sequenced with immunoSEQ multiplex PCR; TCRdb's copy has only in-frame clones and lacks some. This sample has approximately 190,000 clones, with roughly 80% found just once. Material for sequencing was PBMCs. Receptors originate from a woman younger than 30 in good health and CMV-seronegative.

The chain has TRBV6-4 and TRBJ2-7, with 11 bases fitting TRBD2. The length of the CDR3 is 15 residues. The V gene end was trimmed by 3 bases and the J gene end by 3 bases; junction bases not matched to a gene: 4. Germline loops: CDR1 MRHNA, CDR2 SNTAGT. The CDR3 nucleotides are TGTGCCAGCAGTGATTCGGGACTAGCGGTCTACGAGCAGTACGTC. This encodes CASSDSGLAVYEQYV.

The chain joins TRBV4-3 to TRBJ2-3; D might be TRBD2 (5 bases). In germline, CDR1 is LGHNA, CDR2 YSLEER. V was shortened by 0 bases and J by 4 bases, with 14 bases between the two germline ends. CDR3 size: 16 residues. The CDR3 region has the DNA TGCGCCAGCAGCCAAGATGGGCAGGTGGGAGCAGATACGCAGTATTTT. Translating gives CASSQDGQVGADTQYF.

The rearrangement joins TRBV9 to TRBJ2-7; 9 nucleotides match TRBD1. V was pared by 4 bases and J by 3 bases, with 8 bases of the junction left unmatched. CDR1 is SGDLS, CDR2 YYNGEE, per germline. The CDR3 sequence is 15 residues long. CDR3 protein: CASSPLGTGSYEQYF. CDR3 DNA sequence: TGTGCCAGCAGCCCCCTGGGGACAGGGAGCTACGAGCAGTACTTC.

The CDR3 reads CASSLGGRGPYEQYF. For the CDR3, the DNA is TGTGCCAGCAGCTTAGGCGGCAGGGGGCCTTACGAGCAGTACTTC. The rearrangement uses TRBV11-3 and TRBJ2-7, with TRBD1 matching 8 bases. The CDR3 has 15 residues. Per the germline V gene, CDR1 is SGHNT and CDR2 is YENEEA. V gave up 1 base and J gave up 4 bases; unmatched junction bases: 6.

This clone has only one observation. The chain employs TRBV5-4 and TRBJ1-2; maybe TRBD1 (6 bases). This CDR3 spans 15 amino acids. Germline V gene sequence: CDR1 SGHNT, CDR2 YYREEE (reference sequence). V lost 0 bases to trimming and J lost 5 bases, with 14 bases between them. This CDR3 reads CASSLAPGGRYGYTF. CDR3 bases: TGTGCCAGCAGCTTGGCTCCGGGGGGGCGATATGGCTACACCTTC.

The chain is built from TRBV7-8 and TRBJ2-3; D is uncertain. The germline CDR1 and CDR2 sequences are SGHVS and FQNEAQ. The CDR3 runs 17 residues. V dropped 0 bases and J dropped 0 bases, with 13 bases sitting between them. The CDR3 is CASSLAASAYSTDTQYF. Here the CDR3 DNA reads TGTGCCAGCAGCTTAGCGGCCAGCGCCTATAGCACAGATACGCAGTATTTT.

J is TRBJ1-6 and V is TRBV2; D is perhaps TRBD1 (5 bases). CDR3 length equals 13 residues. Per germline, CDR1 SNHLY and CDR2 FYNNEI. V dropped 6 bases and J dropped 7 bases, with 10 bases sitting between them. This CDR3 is CASRAQGNSPLHF. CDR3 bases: TGTGCCAGCAGAGCGCAGGGAAATTCACCCCTCCACTTT.

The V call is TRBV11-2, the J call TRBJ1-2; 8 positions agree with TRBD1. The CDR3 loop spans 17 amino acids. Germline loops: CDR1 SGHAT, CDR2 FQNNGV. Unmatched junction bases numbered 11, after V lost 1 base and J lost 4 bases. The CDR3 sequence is CASSLVGQEALSYGYTF. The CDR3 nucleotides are TGTGCCAGCAGCTTAGTGGGACAGGAGGCCCTCTCCTATGGCTACACCTTC.

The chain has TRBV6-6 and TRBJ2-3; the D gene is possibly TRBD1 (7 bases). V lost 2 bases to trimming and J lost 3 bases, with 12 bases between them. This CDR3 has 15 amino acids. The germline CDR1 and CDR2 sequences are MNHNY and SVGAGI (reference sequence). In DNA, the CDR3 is TGTGCCAGCAGTTACAAGACAGGGAGGACAGATACGCAGTATTTT. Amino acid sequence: CASSYKTGRTDTQYF.

The DNA for the CDR3 is TGTGCCAGCAGGTCGGAGCGGGAGGGCCCAGACGAGCAGTACTTC. Amino acids: CASRSEREGPDEQYF. V usage is TRBV7-9 and J usage is TRBJ2-7; TRBD2 matches 10 bases. The CDR3 has 15 residues. CDR1 and CDR2 (germline): SEHNR, FQNEAQ (reference sequence). V lost 6 bases, J lost 5 bases, and 10 bases stayed unmatched. The variable domain in full, with the rest retrieved from reference TRBV7-9 and TRBJ2-7, is DTGVSQNPRHKITKRGQNVTFRCDPISEHNRLYWYRQTLGQGPEFLTYFQNEAQLEKSRLLSDRFSAERPKGSFSTLEIQRTEQGDSAMYLCASRSEREGPDEQYFGPGTRLTVT.

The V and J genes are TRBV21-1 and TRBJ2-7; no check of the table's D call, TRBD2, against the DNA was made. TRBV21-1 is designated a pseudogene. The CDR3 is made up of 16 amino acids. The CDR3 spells CASNLRTSGRTYEQYF. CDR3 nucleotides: TGTGCCAGCAATCTAAGGACTAGCGGGAGAACATACGAGCAGTACTTC.

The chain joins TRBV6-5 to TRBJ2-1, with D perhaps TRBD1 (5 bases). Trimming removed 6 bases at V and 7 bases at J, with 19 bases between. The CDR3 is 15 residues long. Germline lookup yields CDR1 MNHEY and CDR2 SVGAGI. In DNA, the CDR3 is TGTGCCAGCAGGCCCCAGGGTGGGGCGGCGAATGAGCAGTTCTTC. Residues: CASRPQGGAANEQFF.

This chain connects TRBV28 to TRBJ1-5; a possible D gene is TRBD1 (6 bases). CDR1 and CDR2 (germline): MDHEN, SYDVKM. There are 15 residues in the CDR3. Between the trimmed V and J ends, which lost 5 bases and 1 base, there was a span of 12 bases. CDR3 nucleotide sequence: TGTGCCAGCAGTGTAAACGACAGGAGCAATCAGCCCCAGCATTTT. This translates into CASSVNDRSNQPQHF.

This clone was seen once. The CDR3 bases are TGTGCCAGCAGCCGCGCAAACAGGGAAAACGAGCAGTACGTC. This sequence encodes CASSRANRENEQYV. The gene calls are TRBV7-9 and TRBJ2-7; the D gene is possibly TRBD1 (6 bases). The V gene's germline CDR1 is SEHNR and CDR2 FQNEAQ (reference sequence). V lost 5 bases and J 5 bases, leaving 16 bases between the germline ends. The CDR3 extends over 14 amino acids.

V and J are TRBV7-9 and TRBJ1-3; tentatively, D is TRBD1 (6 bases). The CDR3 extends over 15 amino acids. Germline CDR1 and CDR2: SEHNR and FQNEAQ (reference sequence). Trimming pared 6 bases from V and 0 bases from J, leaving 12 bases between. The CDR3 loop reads CASSLTGLSGNTIYF. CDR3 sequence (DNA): TGTGCCAGCAGTTTAACAGGGCTCTCTGGAAACACCATATATTTT.

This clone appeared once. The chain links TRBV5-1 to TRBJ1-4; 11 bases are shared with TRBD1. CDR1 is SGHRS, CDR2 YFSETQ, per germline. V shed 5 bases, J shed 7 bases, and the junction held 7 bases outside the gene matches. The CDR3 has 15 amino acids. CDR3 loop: CASRIRTGGFEKLFF. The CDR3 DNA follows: TGCGCCAGCAGGATTCGGACAGGGGGCTTTGAAAAACTGTTTTTT.

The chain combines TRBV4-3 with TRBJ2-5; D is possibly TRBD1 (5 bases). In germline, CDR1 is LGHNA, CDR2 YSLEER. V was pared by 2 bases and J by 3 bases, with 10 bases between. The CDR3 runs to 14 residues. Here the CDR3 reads CASSQRRVKETQYF. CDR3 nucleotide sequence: TGCGCCAGCAGCCAACGCAGGGTAAAAGAGACCCAGTACTTC.

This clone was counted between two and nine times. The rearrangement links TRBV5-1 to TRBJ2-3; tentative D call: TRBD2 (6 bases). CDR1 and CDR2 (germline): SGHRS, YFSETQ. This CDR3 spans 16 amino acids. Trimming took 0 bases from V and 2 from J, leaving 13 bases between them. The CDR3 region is CASSLEGGTATDTQYF. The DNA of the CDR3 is TGCGCCAGCAGCTTGGAAGGCGGGACCGCCACAGATACGCAGTATTTT. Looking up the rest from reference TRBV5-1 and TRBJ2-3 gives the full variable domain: KAGVTQTPRYLIKTRGQQVTLSCSPISGHRSVSWYQQTPGQGLQFLFEYFSETQRNKGNFPGRFSGRQFSNSRSEMNVSTLELGDSALYLCASSLEGGTATDTQYFGPGTRLTVL.

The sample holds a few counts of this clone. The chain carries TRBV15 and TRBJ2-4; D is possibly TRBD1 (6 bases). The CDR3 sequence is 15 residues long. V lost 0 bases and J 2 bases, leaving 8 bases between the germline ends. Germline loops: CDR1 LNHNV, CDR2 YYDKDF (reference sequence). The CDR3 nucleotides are TGTGCCACCAGCAGAGAACAGGGTACCAAAAACATTCAGTACTTC. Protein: CATSREQGTKNIQYF.

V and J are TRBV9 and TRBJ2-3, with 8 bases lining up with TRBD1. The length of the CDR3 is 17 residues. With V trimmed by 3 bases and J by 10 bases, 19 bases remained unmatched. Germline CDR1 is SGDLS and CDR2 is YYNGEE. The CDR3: CASSGYPRTGIRVSQYF. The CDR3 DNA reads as TGTGCCAGCAGCGGTTACCCGCGGACAGGGATAAGGGTATCGCAGTATTTT.

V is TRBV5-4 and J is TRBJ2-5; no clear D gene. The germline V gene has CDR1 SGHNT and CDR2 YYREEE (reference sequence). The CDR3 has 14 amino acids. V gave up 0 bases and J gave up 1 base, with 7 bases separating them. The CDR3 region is CASSLGPGQETQYF. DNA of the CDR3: TGTGCCAGCAGCTTGGGACCGGGCCAAGAGACCCAGTACTTC.

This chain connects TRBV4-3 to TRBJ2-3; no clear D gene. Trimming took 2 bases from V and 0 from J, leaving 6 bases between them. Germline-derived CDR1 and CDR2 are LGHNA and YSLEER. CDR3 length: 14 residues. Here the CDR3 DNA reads TGCGCCAGCAGCCAATATTCTAGCACAGATACGCAGTATTTT. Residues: CASSQYSSTDTQYF.

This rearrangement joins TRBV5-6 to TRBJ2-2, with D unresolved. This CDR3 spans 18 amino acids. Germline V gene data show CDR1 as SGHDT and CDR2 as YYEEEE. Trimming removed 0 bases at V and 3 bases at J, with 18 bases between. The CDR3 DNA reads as TGTGCCAGCAGCTTGGAGCCGAAATGGAGTGCGGACACCGGGGAGCTGTTTTTT. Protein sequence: CASSLEPKWSADTGELFF.

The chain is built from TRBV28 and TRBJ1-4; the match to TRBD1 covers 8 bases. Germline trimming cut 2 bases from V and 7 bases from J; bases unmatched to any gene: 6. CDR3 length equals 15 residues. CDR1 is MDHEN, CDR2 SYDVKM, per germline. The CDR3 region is CASSLNGQGPEKLFF. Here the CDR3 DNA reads TGTGCCAGCAGTTTAAACGGACAGGGTCCTGAAAAACTGTTTTTT.

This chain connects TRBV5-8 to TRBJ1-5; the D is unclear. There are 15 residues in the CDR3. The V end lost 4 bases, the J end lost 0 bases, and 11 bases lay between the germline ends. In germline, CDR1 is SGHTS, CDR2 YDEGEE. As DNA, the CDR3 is TGTGCCAGCAGCCTGGCGGGGTATAGCAATCAGCCCCAGCATTTT. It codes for CASSLAGYSNQPQHF.

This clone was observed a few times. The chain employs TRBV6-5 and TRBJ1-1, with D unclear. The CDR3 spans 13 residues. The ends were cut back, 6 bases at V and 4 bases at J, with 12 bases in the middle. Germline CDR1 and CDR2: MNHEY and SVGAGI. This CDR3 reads CASRYESGTEAFF. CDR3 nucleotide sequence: TGTGCCAGCAGATATGAAAGCGGCACTGAAGCTTTCTTT.

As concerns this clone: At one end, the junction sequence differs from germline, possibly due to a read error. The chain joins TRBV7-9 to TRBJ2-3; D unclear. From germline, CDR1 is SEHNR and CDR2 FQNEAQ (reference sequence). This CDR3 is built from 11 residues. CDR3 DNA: TGTGCCAGCAGCCATGAGGATATGCAGTATTTT. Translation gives CASSHEDMQYF.

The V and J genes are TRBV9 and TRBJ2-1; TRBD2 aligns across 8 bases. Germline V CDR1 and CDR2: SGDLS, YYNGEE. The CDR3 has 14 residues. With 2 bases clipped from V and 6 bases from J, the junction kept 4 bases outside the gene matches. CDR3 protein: CASSVSGSGNEQFF. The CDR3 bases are TGTGCCAGCAGCGTCAGCGGGAGTGGCAATGAGCAGTTCTTC. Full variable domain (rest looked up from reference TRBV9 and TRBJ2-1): DSGVTQTPKHLITATGQRVTLRCSPRSGDLSVYWYQQSLDQGLQFLIQYYNGEERAKGNILERFSAQQFPDLHSELNLSSLELGDSALYFCASSVSGSGNEQFFGPGTRLTVL.

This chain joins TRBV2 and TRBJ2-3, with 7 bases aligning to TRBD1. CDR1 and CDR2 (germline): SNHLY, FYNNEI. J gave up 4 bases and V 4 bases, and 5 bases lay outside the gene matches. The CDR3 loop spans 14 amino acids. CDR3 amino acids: CASSGDSYPDTQYF. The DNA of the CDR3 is TGTGCCAGCAGTGGGGACAGTTACCCAGATACGCAGTATTTT. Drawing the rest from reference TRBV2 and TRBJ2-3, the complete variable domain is EPEVTQTPSHQVTQMGQEVILRCVPISNHLYFYWYRQILGQKVEFLVSFYNNEISEKSEIFDDQFSVERPDGSNFTLKIRSTKLEDSAMYFCASSGDSYPDTQYFGPGTRLTVL.

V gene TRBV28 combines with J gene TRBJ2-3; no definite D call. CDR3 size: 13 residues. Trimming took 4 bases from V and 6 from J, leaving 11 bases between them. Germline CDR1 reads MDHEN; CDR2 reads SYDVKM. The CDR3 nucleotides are TGTGCCAGCAGTTCGCCCCCTAAGGATACGCAGTATTTT. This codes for CASSSPPKDTQYF.

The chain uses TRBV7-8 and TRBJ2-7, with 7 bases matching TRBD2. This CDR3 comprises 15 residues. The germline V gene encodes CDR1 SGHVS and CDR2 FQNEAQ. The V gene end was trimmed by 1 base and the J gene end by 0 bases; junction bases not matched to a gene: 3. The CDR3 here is CASSLVRGSSYEQYF. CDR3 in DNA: TGTGCCAGCAGCTTAGTGCGCGGGAGCTCCTACGAGCAGTACTTC.

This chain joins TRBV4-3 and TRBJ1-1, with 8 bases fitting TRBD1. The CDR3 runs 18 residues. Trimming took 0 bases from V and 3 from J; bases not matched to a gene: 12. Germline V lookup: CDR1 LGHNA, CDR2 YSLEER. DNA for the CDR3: TGCGCCAGCAGCCAAGACTTCCGATCACAGGGGGTTCACACTGAAGCTTTCTTT. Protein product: CASSQDFRSQGVHTEAFF.